This note documents a single TCR beta chain sequence. Its target is not known. The CDR3 is made up of 18 amino acids. Between the trimmed V and J ends, which lost 1 base and 1 base, there was a span of 18 bases. Germline V gene data show CDR1 as SGHDT and CDR2 as YYEEEE. These data belong to a study of cytomegalovirus exposure and HLA in healthy donors. As for the study in general: Within an early data release were about 85 million unique TCRs drawn from HLA-typed donors. Whole-study results and caveats: Reports state that TCR beta sequences accurately predicted most subjects' HLA-A and HLA-B alleles.

The study ran its PCR with 60 Vbeta and 13 Jbeta primers. Method: immunoSEQ multiplex PCR; TCRdb's copy keeps in-frame clones and lacks some. The sample includes over 70,000 clones, under 90% of them seen just once. Sequencing was performed on PBMCs. V and J are TRBV5-6 and TRBJ1-3; D is perhaps TRBD1 (5 bases). The sequence was obtained from a man between 45 and 60 years old in good health and CMV-seropositive. This chain's CDR3 is CASSLSLGRALSGNTIYF. In nucleotides, the CDR3 is TGTGCCAGCAGCTTGAGTTTAGGCAGGGCCTTATCTGGAAACACCATATATTTT. The full variable domain, its missing parts supplied by reference TRBV5-6 and TRBJ1-3, is DAGVTQSPTHLIKTRGQQVTLRCSPKSGHDTVSWYQQALGQGPQFIFQYYEEEERQRGNFPDRFSGHQFPNYSSELNVNALLLGDSALYLCASSLSLGRALSGNTIYFGEGSWLTVV.